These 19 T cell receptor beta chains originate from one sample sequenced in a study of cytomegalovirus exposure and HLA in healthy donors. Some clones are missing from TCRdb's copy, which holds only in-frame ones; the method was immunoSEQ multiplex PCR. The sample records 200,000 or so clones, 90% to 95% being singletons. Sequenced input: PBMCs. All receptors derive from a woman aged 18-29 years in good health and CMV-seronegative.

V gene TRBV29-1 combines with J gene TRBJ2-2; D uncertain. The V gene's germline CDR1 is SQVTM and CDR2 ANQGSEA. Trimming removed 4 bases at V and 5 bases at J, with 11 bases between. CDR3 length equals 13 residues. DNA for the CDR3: TGCAGCGTTGGTACAGTTCGTACCGGGGAGCTGTTTTTT. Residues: CSVGTVRTGELFF.

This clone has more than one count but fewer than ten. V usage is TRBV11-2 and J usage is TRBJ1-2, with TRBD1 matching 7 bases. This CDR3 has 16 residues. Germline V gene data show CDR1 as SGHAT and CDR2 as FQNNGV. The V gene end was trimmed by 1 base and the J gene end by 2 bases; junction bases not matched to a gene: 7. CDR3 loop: CASSLGGGQLNYGYTF. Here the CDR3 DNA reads TGTGCCAGCAGCTTAGGAGGGGGACAGTTAAACTATGGCTACACCTTC.

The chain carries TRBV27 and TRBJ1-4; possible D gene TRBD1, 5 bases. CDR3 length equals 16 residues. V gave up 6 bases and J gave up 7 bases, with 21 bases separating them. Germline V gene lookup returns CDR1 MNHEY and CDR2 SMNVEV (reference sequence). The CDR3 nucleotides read TGTGCCAGCAGCTCCCCCGGGGGTATAAGGGGTGAAAAACTGTTTTTT. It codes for CASSSPGGIRGEKLFF.

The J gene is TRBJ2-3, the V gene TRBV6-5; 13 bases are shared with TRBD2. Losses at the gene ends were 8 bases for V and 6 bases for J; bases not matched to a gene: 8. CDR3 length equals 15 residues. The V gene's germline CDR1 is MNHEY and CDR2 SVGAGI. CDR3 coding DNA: TGTGCCAGCGTTGAGACTAGCGGGAGGCCCGATACGCAGTATTTT. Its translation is CASVETSGRPDTQYF.

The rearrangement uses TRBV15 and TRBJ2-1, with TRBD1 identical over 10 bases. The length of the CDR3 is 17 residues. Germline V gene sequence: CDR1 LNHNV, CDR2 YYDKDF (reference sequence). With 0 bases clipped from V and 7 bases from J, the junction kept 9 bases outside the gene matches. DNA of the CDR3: TGTGCCACCAGCAGAGATTGGAGGACAGGGGGGGTAAATGAGCAGTTCTTC. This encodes CATSRDWRTGGVNEQFF.

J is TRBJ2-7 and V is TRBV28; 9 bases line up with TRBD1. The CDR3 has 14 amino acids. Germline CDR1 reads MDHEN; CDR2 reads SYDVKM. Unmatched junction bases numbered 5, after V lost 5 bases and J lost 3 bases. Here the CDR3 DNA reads TGTGCCAGCAGTGGTTGGACAGGGGACTACGAGCAGTACTTC. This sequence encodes CASSGWTGDYEQYF.

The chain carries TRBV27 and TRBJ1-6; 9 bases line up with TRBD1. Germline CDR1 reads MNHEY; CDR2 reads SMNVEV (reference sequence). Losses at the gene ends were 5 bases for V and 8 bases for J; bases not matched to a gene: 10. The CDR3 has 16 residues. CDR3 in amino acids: CASSPQPGQGDSPLHF. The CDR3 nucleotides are TGTGCCAGCAGTCCCCAACCGGGACAGGGCGATTCACCCCTCCACTTT.

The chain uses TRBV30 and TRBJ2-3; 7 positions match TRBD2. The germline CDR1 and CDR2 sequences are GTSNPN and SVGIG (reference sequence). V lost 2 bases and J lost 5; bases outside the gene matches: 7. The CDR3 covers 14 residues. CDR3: CAWSLQAGLDTQYF. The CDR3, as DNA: TGTGCCTGGAGTTTGCAAGCGGGGCTAGATACGCAGTATTTT.

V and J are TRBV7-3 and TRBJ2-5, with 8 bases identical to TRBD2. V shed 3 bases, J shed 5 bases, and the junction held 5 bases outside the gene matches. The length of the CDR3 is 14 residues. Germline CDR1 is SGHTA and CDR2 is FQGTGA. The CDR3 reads CASSFSGRGETQYF. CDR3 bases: TGTGCCAGCAGCTTCAGCGGGAGAGGTGAGACCCAGTACTTC.

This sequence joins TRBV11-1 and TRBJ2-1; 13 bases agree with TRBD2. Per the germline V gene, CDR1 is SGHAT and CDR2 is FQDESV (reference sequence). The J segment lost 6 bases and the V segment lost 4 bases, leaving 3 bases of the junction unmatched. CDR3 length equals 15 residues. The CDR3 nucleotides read TGTGCCAGCAGCTCGGGACTAGCGGGAATCAATGAGCAGTTCTTC. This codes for CASSSGLAGINEQFF.

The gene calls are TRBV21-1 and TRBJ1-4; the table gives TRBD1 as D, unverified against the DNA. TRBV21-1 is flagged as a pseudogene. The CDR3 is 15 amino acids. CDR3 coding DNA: TGTGCCAGCAGCAAAGGGACAGGGCCTAATGAAAAACTGTTTTTT. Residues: CASSKGTGPNEKLFF.

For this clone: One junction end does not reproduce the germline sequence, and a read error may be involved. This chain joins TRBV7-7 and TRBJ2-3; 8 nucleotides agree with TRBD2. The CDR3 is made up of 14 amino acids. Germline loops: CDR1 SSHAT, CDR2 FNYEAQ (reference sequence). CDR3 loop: CASSVSGISDTQYF. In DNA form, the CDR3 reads TGTGCTAGCAGCGTTAGCGGGATTTCAGATACGCAGTATTTT.

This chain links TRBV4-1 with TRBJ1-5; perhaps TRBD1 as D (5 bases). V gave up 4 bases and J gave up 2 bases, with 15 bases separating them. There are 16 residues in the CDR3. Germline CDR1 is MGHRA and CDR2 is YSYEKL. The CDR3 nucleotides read TGCGCCAGCAGCCCACTCGAGGACATTCGCAATCAGCCCCAGCATTTT. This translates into CASSPLEDIRNQPQHF.

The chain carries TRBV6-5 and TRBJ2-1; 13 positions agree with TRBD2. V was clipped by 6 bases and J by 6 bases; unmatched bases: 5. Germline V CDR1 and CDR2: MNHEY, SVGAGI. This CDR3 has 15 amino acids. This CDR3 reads CASRSTSGRGNEQFF. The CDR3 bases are TGTGCCAGCAGGTCCACTAGCGGGAGGGGCAATGAGCAGTTCTTC.

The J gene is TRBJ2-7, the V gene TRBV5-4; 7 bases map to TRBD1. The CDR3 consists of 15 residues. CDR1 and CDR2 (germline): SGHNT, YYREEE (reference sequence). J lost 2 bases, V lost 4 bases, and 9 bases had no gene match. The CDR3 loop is CASSPLRQGTYEQYF. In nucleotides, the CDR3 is TGTGCCAGCAGCCCCCTTAGACAGGGTACCTACGAGCAGTACTTC.

CDR3 amino acids: CASSLRTAIITGELFF. As DNA, the CDR3 is TGTGCCAGCAGCTTACGGACAGCGATAATAACCGGGGAGCTGTTTTTT. The rearrangement uses TRBV5-4 and TRBJ2-2; possibly TRBD1 for D (6 bases). CDR1 is SGHNT and CDR2 is YYREEE in the germline V gene (reference sequence). CDR3 size: 16 residues. V shed 2 bases and J shed 5 bases, with 16 bases lying between them.

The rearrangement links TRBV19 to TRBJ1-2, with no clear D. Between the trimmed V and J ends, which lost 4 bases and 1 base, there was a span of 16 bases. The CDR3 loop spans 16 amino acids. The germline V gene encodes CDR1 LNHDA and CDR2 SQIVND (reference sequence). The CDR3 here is CASSTSLITVNYGYTF. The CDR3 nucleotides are TGTGCCAGTAGTACCTCCCTGATTACAGTTAACTATGGCTACACCTTC.

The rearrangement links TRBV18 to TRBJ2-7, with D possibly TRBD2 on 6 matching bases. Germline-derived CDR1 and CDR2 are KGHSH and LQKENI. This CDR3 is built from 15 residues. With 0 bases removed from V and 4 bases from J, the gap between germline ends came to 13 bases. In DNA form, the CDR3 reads TGTGCCAGCTCACCACCCATGGATGCGGGGTACGAGCAGTACTTC. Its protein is CASSPPMDAGYEQYF.

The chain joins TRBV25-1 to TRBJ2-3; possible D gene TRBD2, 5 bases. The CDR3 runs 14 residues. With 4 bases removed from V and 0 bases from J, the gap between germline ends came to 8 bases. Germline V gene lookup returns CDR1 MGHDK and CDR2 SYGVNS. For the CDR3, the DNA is TGTGCCAGCAGTGTGAGGGCTAGCACAGATACGCAGTATTTT. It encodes CASSVRASTDTQYF.